Below are 10 T cell receptor beta chains sequenced from a single sample in a study of blood T cell repertoires in COVID-19. Only in-frame clones appear in the TCRdb table, and some are missing; sequencing was by immunoSEQ multiplex PCR. This sample yields around 160,000 clones, of which about 81% are seen a single time; roughly a tenth belongs to the top ten. What was sequenced was peripheral blood. The receptors stem from a human donor in a cohort sampled during active COVID-19.

The rearrangement uses TRBV7-2 and TRBJ2-2; D unresolved. The CDR3 sequence is 16 residues long. Between the trimmed V and J ends, which lost 2 bases and 0 bases, there was a span of 10 bases. Germline CDR1 is SGHTA and CDR2 is FQGNSA. CDR3 sequence (DNA): TGTGCCAGCAGCTTATTATCTATCGCGAACACCGGGGAGCTGTTTTTT. Translation gives CASSLLSIANTGELFF. Combining the CDR3 with reference TRBV7-2 and TRBJ2-2 gives the whole variable domain GAGVSQSPSNKVTEKGKDVELRCDPISGHTALYWYRQSLGQGLEFLIYFQGNSAPDKSGLPSDRFSAERTGGSVSTLTIQRTQQEDSAVYLCASSLLSIANTGELFFGEGSRLTVL.

The CDR3 bases are TGTGCCAGCAGCTTAGAGGCGAGGAACTATGGCTACACCTTC. This sequence encodes CASSLEARNYGYTF. V usage is TRBV7-2 and J usage is TRBJ1-2; D is ambiguous. Trimming shortened V by 1 base and J by 2 bases, and 8 bases separated the two germline ends. The CDR3 contains 14 residues. CDR1 SGHTA and CDR2 FQGNSA come from the germline V gene.

The V gene is TRBV11-2, the J gene TRBJ1-5; tentative D call: TRBD1 (6 bases). V lost 5 bases, J lost 6 bases, and 11 bases lay in between. This CDR3 has 13 amino acids. The V gene's germline CDR1 is SGHAT and CDR2 FQNNGV. CDR3 region: CASSQGLSQPQHF. The CDR3 nucleotides read TGTGCCAGCAGCCAGGGGTTATCTCAGCCCCAGCATTTT.

The rearrangement joins TRBV2 to TRBJ2-1, with 7 bases matching TRBD2. From germline, CDR1 is SNHLY and CDR2 FYNNEI. CDR3 size: 12 residues. The trim removed 5 bases at V and 9 bases at J, leaving 4 bases unmatched. In DNA, the CDR3 is TGTGCCAGCAGTCCCGGGACTACTGAGCAGTTCTTC. This codes for CASSPGTTEQFF.

The rearrangement joins TRBV10-3 to TRBJ1-1; 7 bases are shared with TRBD1. This CDR3 is 14 amino acids long. CDR1 ENHRY and CDR2 SYGVKD come from the germline V gene. Unmatched junction bases numbered 4, after V lost 2 bases and J lost 4 bases. CDR3 coding DNA: TGTGCCATCAGTGAGGGTCCAGGGGGCACTGAAGCTTTCTTT. Translated, it gives CAISEGPGGTEAFF.

This chain connects TRBV3-1 (or the pseudogene TRBV3-2) to TRBJ2-7; 11 positions agree with TRBD2. Germline-derived CDR1 and CDR2 are LGHDT and YNNKEL (reference sequence). Losses at the gene ends were 3 bases for V and 5 bases for J; bases not matched to a gene: 9. This CDR3 is 16 amino acids long. In DNA form, the CDR3 reads TGTGCCAGCAGCCAGGGTCTTAGCGGGAGGGCACACGAGCAGTACTTC. Its translation is CASSQGLSGRAHEQYF.

J is TRBJ2-2 and V is TRBV11-2; perhaps TRBD2 as D (5 bases). V gave up 5 bases and J gave up 6 bases, with 19 bases separating them. Per the germline V gene, CDR1 is SGHAT and CDR2 is FQNNGV. The CDR3 runs 16 residues. CDR3 loop: CASSGGVAGRPGELFF. CDR3 nucleotides: TGTGCCAGCAGCGGAGGCGTAGCTGGAAGACCCGGGGAGCTGTTTTTT.

The V gene is TRBV4-1, the J gene TRBJ2-7, with D perhaps TRBD1 (5 bases). Germline V gene sequence: CDR1 MGHRA, CDR2 YSYEKL. CDR3 size: 18 residues. Trimming pared 1 base from V and 5 bases from J, leaving 24 bases between. The CDR3 is CASSQVDMGLGMGNEQYF. Here the CDR3 DNA reads TGCGCCAGCAGCCAAGTTGATATGGGGCTGGGGATGGGAAACGAGCAGTACTTC.

Only one count was recorded for this clone. This chain joins TRBV2 and TRBJ2-7; no definite D call. V shed 4 bases and J shed 1 base, with 14 bases lying between them. The CDR3 runs to 15 residues. CDR1 is SNHLY and CDR2 is FYNNEI in the germline V gene. CDR3 DNA: TGTGCCAGCAGTGCGAGATCCTACAGTTCCTACGAGCAGTACTTC. Translation gives CASSARSYSSYEQYF.

The rearrangement uses TRBV2 and TRBJ2-4, with 8 bases aligning to TRBD1. The CDR3 has 13 amino acids. With V trimmed by 6 bases and J by 5 bases, 3 bases remained unmatched. Germline CDR1 is SNHLY and CDR2 is FYNNEI. CDR3 bases: TGTGCCAGCAGAGGGACAGGAGAAAACATTCAGTACTTC. Its translation: CASRGTGENIQYF.